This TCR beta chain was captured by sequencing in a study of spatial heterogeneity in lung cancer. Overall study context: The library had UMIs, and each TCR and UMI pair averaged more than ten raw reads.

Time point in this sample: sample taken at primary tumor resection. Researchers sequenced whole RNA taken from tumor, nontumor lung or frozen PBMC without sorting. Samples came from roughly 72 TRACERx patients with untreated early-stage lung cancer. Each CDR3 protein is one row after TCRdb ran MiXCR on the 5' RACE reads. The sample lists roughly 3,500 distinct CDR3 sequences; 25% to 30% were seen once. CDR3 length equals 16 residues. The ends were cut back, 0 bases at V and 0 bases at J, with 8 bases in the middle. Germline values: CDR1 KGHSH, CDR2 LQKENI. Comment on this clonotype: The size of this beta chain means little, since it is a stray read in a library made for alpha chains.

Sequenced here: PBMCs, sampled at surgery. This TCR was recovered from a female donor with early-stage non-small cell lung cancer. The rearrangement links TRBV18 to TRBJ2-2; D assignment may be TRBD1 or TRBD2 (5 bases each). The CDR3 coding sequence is TGTGCCAGCTCACCACCTCTGGGACCGAACACCGGGGAGCTGTTTTTT. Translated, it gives CASSPPLGPNTGELFF.